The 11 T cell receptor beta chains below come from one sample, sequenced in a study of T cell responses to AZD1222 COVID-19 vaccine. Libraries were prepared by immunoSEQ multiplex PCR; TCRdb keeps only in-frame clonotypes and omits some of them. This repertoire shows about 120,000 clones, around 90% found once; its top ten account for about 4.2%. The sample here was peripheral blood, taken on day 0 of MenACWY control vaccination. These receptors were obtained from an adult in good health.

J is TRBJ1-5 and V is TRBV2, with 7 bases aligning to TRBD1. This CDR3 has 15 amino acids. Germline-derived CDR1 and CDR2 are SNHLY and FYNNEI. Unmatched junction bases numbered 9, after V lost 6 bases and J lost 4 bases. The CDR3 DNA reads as TGTGCCAGCAGGGAAACAGGGGTACGGAATCAGCCCCAGCATTTT. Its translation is CASRETGVRNQPQHF.

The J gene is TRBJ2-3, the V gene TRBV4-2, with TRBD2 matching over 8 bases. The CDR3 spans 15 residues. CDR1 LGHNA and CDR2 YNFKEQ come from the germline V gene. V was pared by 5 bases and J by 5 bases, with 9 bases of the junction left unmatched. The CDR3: CASSRTSNSVDTQYF. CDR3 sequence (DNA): TGTGCCAGCAGCAGGACTAGCAATTCGGTAGATACGCAGTATTTT.

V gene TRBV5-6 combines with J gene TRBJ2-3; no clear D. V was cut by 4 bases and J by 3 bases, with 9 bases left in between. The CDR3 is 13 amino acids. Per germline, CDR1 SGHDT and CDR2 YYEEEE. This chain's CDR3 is CASSQWITDTQYF. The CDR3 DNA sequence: TGTGCCAGCAGCCAATGGATAACAGATACGCAGTATTTT.

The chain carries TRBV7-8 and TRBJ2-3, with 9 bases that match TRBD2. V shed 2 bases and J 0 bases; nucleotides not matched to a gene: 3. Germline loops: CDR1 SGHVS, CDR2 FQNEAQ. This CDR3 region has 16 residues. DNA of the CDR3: TGTGCCAGCAGCTTACTAGCGGGACGAAGCACAGATACGCAGTATTTT. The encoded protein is CASSLLAGRSTDTQYF.

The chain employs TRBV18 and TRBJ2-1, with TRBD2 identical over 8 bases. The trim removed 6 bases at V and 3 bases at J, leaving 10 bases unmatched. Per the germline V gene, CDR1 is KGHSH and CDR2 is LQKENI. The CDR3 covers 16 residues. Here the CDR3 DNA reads TGTGCCAGCTCGCTCCACCGGGCGGGGGGCTACAATGAGCAGTTCTTC. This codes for CASSLHRAGGYNEQFF.

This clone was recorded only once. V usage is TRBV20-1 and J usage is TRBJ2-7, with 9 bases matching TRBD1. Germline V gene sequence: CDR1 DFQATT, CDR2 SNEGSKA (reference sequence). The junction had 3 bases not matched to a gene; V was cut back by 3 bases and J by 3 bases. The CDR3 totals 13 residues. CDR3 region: CSASGTGYYEQYF. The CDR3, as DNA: TGCAGTGCTAGTGGGACAGGGTACTACGAGCAGTACTTC.

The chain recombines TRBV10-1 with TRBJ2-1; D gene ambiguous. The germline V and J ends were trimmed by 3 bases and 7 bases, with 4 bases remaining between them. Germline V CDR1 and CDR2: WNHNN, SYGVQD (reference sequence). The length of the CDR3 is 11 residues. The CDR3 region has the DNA TGCGCCAGCAGTGAAGCGAATGAGCAGTTCTTC. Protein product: CASSEANEQFF.

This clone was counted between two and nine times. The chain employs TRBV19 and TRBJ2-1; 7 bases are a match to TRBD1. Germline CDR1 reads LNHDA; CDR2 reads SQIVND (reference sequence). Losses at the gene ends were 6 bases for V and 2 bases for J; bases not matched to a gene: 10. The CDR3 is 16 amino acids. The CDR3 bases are TGTGCCAGTAGGAACACACAGGGGCCTCCCTACAATGAGCAGTTCTTC. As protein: CASRNTQGPPYNEQFF.

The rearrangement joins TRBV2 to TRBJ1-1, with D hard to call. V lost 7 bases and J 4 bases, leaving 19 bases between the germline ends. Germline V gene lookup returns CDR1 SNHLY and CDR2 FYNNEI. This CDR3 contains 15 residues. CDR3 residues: CASKKGPAGITEAFF. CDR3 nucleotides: TGTGCCAGCAAAAAAGGTCCAGCGGGTATCACTGAAGCTTTCTTT.

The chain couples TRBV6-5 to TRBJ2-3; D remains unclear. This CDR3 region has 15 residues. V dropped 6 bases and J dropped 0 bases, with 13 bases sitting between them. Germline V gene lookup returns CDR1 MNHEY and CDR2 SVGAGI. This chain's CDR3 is CASSDMAVSTDTQYF. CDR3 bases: TGTGCCAGCAGCGATATGGCCGTAAGCACAGATACGCAGTATTTT.

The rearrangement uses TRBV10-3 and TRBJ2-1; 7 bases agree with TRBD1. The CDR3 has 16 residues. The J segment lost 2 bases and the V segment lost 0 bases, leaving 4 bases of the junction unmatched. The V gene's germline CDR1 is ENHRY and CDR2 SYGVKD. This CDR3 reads CAISESAGGPYNEQFF. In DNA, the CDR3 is TGTGCCATCAGTGAGTCGGCAGGGGGTCCCTACAATGAGCAGTTCTTC.